The 27 T cell receptor beta chains given below trace back to one sample, sequenced in a study of blood T cell repertoires in COVID-19 (dated by TCRdb to the early 2020s). Library method: the immunoSEQ multiplex PCR assay. Entries here come from immuneACCESS through TCRdb and include only in-frame sequences with V and J called. Some clones fail to appear in such tables; in the studies checked, an unresolved V gene covers under half of the shortfall, and the cause of the remainder is unknown. The sample contains 250,000 to 300,000 clones, around 86% of them found a single time. The top ten constitute around 2.9% of the sample. Sequencing was performed on peripheral blood. The receptors derive from a woman in her fifties or sixties with active or convalescent COVID-19.

The genes are TRBV7-7 and TRBJ2-5; 8 bases fit TRBD1. Trimming took 6 bases from V and 0 from J; bases not matched to a gene: 6. Per germline, CDR1 SSHAT and CDR2 FNYEAQ (reference sequence). CDR3 length: 15 amino acids. CDR3 sequence reads: CASSQGAGNQETQYF. The CDR3 region has the DNA TGTGCCAGCAGTCAGGGGGCGGGGAACCAAGAGACCCAGTACTTC.

The chain is built from TRBV23-1 and TRBJ2-7; possibly TRBD2 for D (6 bases). TRBV23-1 is an ORF, with its function uncertain. The V end was cut by 1 base, the J end by 0 bases, with 25 bases between. The CDR3 totals 20 residues. CDR3 bases: TGCGCCAGCAGTCAATTGCGGATTTTCGGGGGAGTGCTTTCCTCCTACGAGCAGTACTTC. This translates into CASSQLRIFGGVLSSYEQYF.

This clone was counted ten times or more. The J gene is TRBJ1-1, the V gene TRBV28; 7 nucleotides line up with TRBD1. Trimming cost V 5 bases and J 0 bases; bases outside gene matches: 3. The CDR3 is 14 residues long. Germline-derived CDR1 and CDR2 are MDHEN and SYDVKM. The CDR3 region is CASSAGTVNTEAFF. The CDR3 bases are TGTGCCAGCAGTGCCGGGACAGTGAACACTGAAGCTTTCTTT.

This clone was recorded once. The chain links TRBV19 to TRBJ2-1; weak D call: TRBD1 (6 bases). The CDR3 spans 16 residues. Germline values: CDR1 LNHDA, CDR2 SQIVND (reference sequence). Trimming took off 3 bases at V and 4 bases at J, with 16 bases between the two ends. The CDR3, as DNA: TGTGCCAGTAGTATTCAGGGGTTAAGTAAGTACAATGAGCAGTTCTTC. The encoded protein is CASSIQGLSKYNEQFF.

The rearrangement links TRBV7-2 to TRBJ1-5, with D perhaps TRBD1 (5 bases). V was shortened by 6 bases and J by 2 bases, with 11 bases between the two germline ends. The CDR3 has 14 residues. Germline loops: CDR1 SGHTA, CDR2 FQGNSA. The CDR3 spells CASRVGGGNQPQHF. In DNA, the CDR3 is TGTGCCAGCAGGGTGGGGGGGGGCAATCAGCCCCAGCATTTT.

Only a few counts were recorded for this clone. The chain couples TRBV7-3 to TRBJ1-1; weak D call: TRBD1 (5 bases). This CDR3 spans 14 amino acids. The V and J ends lost 5 bases and 1 base respectively, with 11 bases between them. Germline V gene lookup returns CDR1 SGHTA and CDR2 FQGTGA. The CDR3 protein is CASSPAGGNTEAFF. The CDR3 DNA follows: TGTGCCAGCAGCCCCGCGGGGGGGAACACTGAAGCTTTCTTT.

The CDR3: CSVEENGRGYEQYF. DNA for the CDR3: TGCAGCGTTGAAGAGAATGGCAGGGGGTACGAGCAGTACTTC. The chain recombines TRBV29-1 with TRBJ2-7; TRBD1 matches at 7 bases. The trim removed 0 bases at V and 4 bases at J, leaving 6 bases unmatched. CDR1 and CDR2 from the germline V gene are SQVTM and ANQGSEA. This CDR3 is 14 amino acids long.

In nucleotides, the CDR3 is TGCGCCAGCAGCTTGGCGGGACTAGCGCACCCCTACAATGAGCAGTTCTTC. Amino acids: CASSLAGLAHPYNEQFF. V is TRBV5-1 and J is TRBJ2-1; TRBD2 aligns across 10 bases. Losses at the gene ends were 0 bases for V and 2 bases for J; bases not matched to a gene: 5. The germline V gene has CDR1 SGHRS and CDR2 YFSETQ. The CDR3 sequence is 17 residues long.

The chain couples TRBV5-1 to TRBJ1-1, with D perhaps matching TRBD1 (6 bases). Trimming took 4 bases from V and 5 from J, leaving 18 bases between them. Looked up from germline, CDR1 is SGHRS and CDR2 is YFSETQ. The CDR3 contains 15 residues. CDR3 DNA sequence: TGCGCCAGCAGCAAAGGGACAAGCGGGGGAACTGAAGCTTTCTTT. Amino acids: CASSKGTSGGTEAFF. Full variable domain (outside the CDR3, taken from reference TRBV5-1 and TRBJ1-1): KAGVTQTPRYLIKTRGQQVTLSCSPISGHRSVSWYQQTPGQGLQFLFEYFSETQRNKGNFPGRFSGRQFSNSRSEMNVSTLELGDSALYLCASSKGTSGGTEAFFGQGTRLTVV.

This clone has only one observation. V usage is TRBV5-4 and J usage is TRBJ2-1; the match to TRBD1 covers 7 bases. V lost 3 bases and J lost 4; bases outside the gene matches: 10. The CDR3 has 16 residues. Looked up from germline, CDR1 is SGHNT and CDR2 is YYREEE (reference sequence). CDR3 residues: CASSSARDRSYNEQFF. CDR3 coding DNA: TGTGCCAGCAGCTCGGCCCGGGACAGATCGTACAATGAGCAGTTCTTC.

A single count supports this clone. This chain uses TRBV2 with TRBJ1-5, with unresolved D. Trimming left V 3 bases short and J 1 base short, with 13 bases between. CDR1 and CDR2 (germline): SNHLY, FYNNEI. The CDR3 covers 16 residues. The CDR3 spells CASSEARGISNQPQHF. In DNA, the CDR3 is TGTGCCAGCAGTGAGGCACGGGGAATAAGCAATCAGCCCCAGCATTTT.

This chain links TRBV7-9 with TRBJ2-5, with TRBD1 identical over 7 bases. The germline gives CDR1 SEHNR, CDR2 FQNEAQ (reference sequence). V was clipped by 5 bases and J by 4 bases; unmatched bases: 19. This CDR3 contains 18 residues. CDR3 amino acids: CASSAFLQGPLFAETQYF. DNA of the CDR3: TGTGCCAGCAGCGCTTTTCTACAGGGGCCGTTATTTGCAGAGACCCAGTACTTC.

The J gene is TRBJ2-7, the V gene TRBV5-1; 7 bases agree with TRBD2. The CDR3 contains 15 residues. CDR1 and CDR2 from the germline V gene are SGHRS and YFSETQ. The V and J ends lost 2 bases and 7 bases, in that order; junction bases with no gene match: 12. The DNA for the CDR3 is TGCGCCAGCAGCTTTTCCAATGGGGGGGTCGGTGAGCAGTACTTC. This gives the protein CASSFSNGGVGEQYF.

This clone has only a few counts. The chain is built from TRBV7-2 and TRBJ1-1; D call uncertain. Trimming took off 3 bases at V and 5 bases at J, with 10 bases between the two ends. The germline CDR1 and CDR2 sequences are SGHTA and FQGNSA. This CDR3 has 13 amino acids. The CDR3 protein is CASSLEGGTEAFF. DNA of the CDR3: TGTGCCAGCAGCTTGGAGGGAGGAACTGAAGCTTTCTTT.

The rearrangement uses TRBV6-1 and TRBJ1-5, with TRBD1 identical over 8 bases. Germline values: CDR1 MNHNS, CDR2 SASEGT. This CDR3 is 15 amino acids long. Trimming at V came to 2 bases and at J to 1 base, leaving 1 base not matched to a gene. The CDR3 sequence: CASSERTGSNQPQHF. CDR3 DNA sequence: TGTGCCAGCAGTGAACGGACAGGGAGCAATCAGCCCCAGCATTTT.

V gene TRBV30 combines with J gene TRBJ2-7; D perhaps matches TRBD1 (5 bases). CDR3 length: 15 residues. Germline CDR1 and CDR2: GTSNPN and SVGIG (reference sequence). Trimming stripped 2 bases from V and 3 bases from J, with 17 bases between. The CDR3 DNA reads TGTGCCTGGAGTAAAGGATCACCCCAGGGCTACGAGCAGTACTTC. Translating gives CAWSKGSPQGYEQYF.

The chain carries TRBV20-1 and TRBJ2-1; D uncertain. The CDR3 covers 11 residues. Germline CDR1 and CDR2: DFQATT and SNEGSKA (reference sequence). V dropped 5 bases and J dropped 6 bases, with 8 bases sitting between them. CDR3 sequence (DNA): TGCAGTGCTTTGTACAGCAATGAGCAGTTCTTC. It is translated as CSALYSNEQFF.

The chain couples TRBV2 to TRBJ2-3, with TRBD2 as a possible D gene (7 bases). Trimming cost V 7 bases and J 2 bases, with 13 bases left between them. This CDR3 is built from 14 residues. Germline-derived CDR1 and CDR2 are SNHLY and FYNNEI. The CDR3 reads CASTPGDYTDTQYF. CDR3 in DNA: TGTGCCAGCACGCCAGGGGACTACACAGATACGCAGTATTTT.

This chain links TRBV5-4 with TRBJ2-2; 8 bases match TRBD2. With V trimmed by 4 bases and J by 5 bases, 10 bases remained unmatched. The germline V gene has CDR1 SGHNT and CDR2 YYREEE (reference sequence). This CDR3 is built from 16 residues. Here the CDR3 reads CASSRSGGQGTGELFF. The CDR3 DNA follows: TGTGCCAGCAGCCGGAGCGGGGGACAAGGAACCGGGGAGCTGTTTTTT.

This sequence joins TRBV21-1 and TRBJ2-5; the DNA was not used to check the table's D call, TRBD1. TRBV21-1 is deemed a pseudogene. The CDR3 totals 18 residues. The DNA of the CDR3 is TGTGCCAGCAGCAAAAAAGGGGGCCGGGACATTGGACAAGAGACCCAGTACTTC. It translates to CASSKKGGRDIGQETQYF.

Comment on this clone: The junction departs from germline at one end; a sequencing error may be responsible. The CDR3 coding sequence is TGTGCCGGCAGTGGGGGAGTCAGGGGCATATATGGCTACACCTTC. Its translation is CAGSGGVRGIYGYTF. This chain uses TRBV2 with TRBJ1-2; D is perhaps TRBD1 (6 bases). Germline values: CDR1 SNHLY, CDR2 FYNNEI. This CDR3 spans 15 amino acids.

This clone was seen more than once but under ten times. The chain joins TRBV15 to TRBJ2-3, with TRBD2 identical over 9 bases. CDR1 and CDR2 (germline): LNHNV, YYDKDF (reference sequence). The J segment lost 1 base and the V segment lost 3 bases, leaving 5 bases of the junction unmatched. The CDR3 covers 16 residues. The CDR3 DNA is TGTGCCACCAGCAGGCGGGGGGGGTCTGGCACAGATACGCAGTATTTT. Translation: CATSRRGGSGTDTQYF. Filled out from reference TRBV15 and TRBJ2-3, the complete variable domain reads DAMVIQNPRYQVTQFGKPVTLSCSQTLNHNVMYWYQQKSSQAPKLLFHYYDKDFNNEADTPDNFQSRRPNTSFCFLDIRSPGLGDTAMYLCATSRRGGSGTDTQYFGPGTRLTVL.

The chain couples TRBV5-1 to TRBJ2-1; 10 positions match TRBD1. This CDR3 is 14 amino acids long. The V and J ends lost 10 bases and 9 bases, in that order; junction bases with no gene match: 13. The germline CDR1 and CDR2 sequences are SGHRS and YFSETQ. CDR3 protein: CAASRGQGVTEQFF. In nucleotides, the CDR3 is TGCGCCGCTAGCCGTGGACAGGGGGTAACTGAGCAGTTCTTC.

The chain recombines TRBV5-6 with TRBJ2-1, with D perhaps TRBD1 (5 bases). The ends were cut back, 2 bases at V and 4 bases at J, with 7 bases in the middle. Germline assignment: CDR1 SGHDT and CDR2 YYEEEE. This CDR3 has 13 amino acids. The CDR3 sequence: CASSFAGYNEQFF. Here the CDR3 DNA reads TGTGCCAGCAGCTTTGCAGGGTACAATGAGCAGTTCTTC.

This clone was seen a single time. This rearrangement joins TRBV14 to TRBJ1-1; D remains ambiguous. Germline CDR1 SGHDN, CDR2 FVKESK. The CDR3 loop spans 14 amino acids. Trimming took off 0 bases at V and 1 base at J, with 6 bases between the two ends. CDR3 coding DNA: TGTGCCAGCAGCCAAGATTGGCAGAACACTGAAGCTTTCTTT. The encoded protein is CASSQDWQNTEAFF.

The chain combines TRBV7-6 with TRBJ1-3; D may be TRBD1 (6 bases). This CDR3 is 15 amino acids long. Germline V gene sequence: CDR1 SGHVS, CDR2 FNYEAQ. V lost 5 bases, J lost 7 bases, and 18 bases lay in between. CDR3 sequence reads: CASSPEQGWRNTIYF. In DNA, the CDR3 is TGTGCCAGCAGCCCTGAACAGGGTTGGAGGAACACCATATATTTT.

This clone showed up many times. The chain joins TRBV3-1 (or the pseudogene TRBV3-2) to TRBJ1-2; 7 positions match TRBD1. Germline CDR1 is LGHDT and CDR2 is YNNKEL (reference sequence). V lost 1 base and J lost 6; bases outside the gene matches: 5. The CDR3 has 14 residues. CDR3 region: CASSQVRGTDGYTF. The CDR3 bases are TGTGCCAGCAGCCAAGTAAGGGGGACAGATGGCTACACCTTC.